A single sample gave rise to the 11 T cell receptor beta chains below, sequenced in a study of identical twins. Via MiXCR, TCRdb re-called the 5' RACE reads, giving one row per CDR3 protein. The sample yields a few hundred thousand distinct CDR3 sequences, about 12% seen once. This same sample was also part of a study on yellow fever vaccine responses in identical twins.

Sequenced: memory (CD45RO+) T cells sorted from blood. The source is a woman in her late teens or twenties in good health.

This clonotype was counted a few times. The J gene is TRBJ2-5, the V gene TRBV3-1; D is perhaps TRBD1 or TRBD2 (6 bases each). V lost 4 bases and J lost 5, with 14 bases in between. The CDR3 loop spans 14 amino acids. Germline CDR1 is LGHDT and CDR2 is YNNKEL (reference sequence). CDR3 in amino acids: CASSLLGGRETQYF. The CDR3, as DNA: TGTGCCAGCAGCCTCTTAGGGGGGAGGGAGACCCAGTACTTC.

The chain is built from TRBV20-1 and TRBJ2-3; 10 bases fit TRBD1. Germline trimming cut 6 bases from V and 4 bases from J; bases unmatched to any gene: 13. This CDR3 is 16 amino acids long. CDR1 is DFQATT, CDR2 SNEGSKA, per germline (reference sequence). CDR3 amino acids: CSAIGPGQGRSDTQYF. The DNA for the CDR3 is TGCAGTGCCATAGGACCGGGACAGGGGAGGTCAGATACGCAGTATTTT.

This clonotype was found a few times. This chain connects TRBV5-1 to TRBJ1-5, with TRBD1 identical over 8 bases. The V and J ends lost 0 bases and 4 bases, in that order; junction bases with no gene match: 3. The CDR3 has 15 residues. Germline-derived CDR1 and CDR2 are SGHRS and YFSETQ. For the CDR3, the DNA is TGCGCCAGCAGCTTGGGGACAGGGTATAATCAGCCCCAGCATTTT. As protein: CASSLGTGYNQPQHF.

This clonotype was detected a few times. The V call is TRBV28, the J call TRBJ2-1, with TRBD1 matching over 7 bases. Germline trimming cut 5 bases from V and 12 bases from J; bases unmatched to any gene: 13. The CDR3 consists of 14 residues. The germline V gene encodes CDR1 MDHEN and CDR2 SYDVKM. In nucleotides, the CDR3 is TGTGCCAGCAGTCCCAGGACAGGTTTATCTGGGCAGTTCTTC. Translation gives CASSPRTGLSGQFF. Full variable domain (rest looked up from reference TRBV28 and TRBJ2-1): DVKVTQSSRYLVKRTGEKVFLECVQDMDHENMFWYRQDPGLGLRLIYFSYDVKMKEKGDIPEGYSVSREKKERFSLILESASTNQTSMYLCASSPRTGLSGQFFGPGTRLTVL.

The sample holds a few counts of this clonotype. The rearrangement links TRBV12-3 or TRBV12-4 to TRBJ2-3; 9 bases align to TRBD2. The V gene end was trimmed by 6 bases and the J gene end by 6 bases; junction bases not matched to a gene: 10. The CDR3 contains 15 residues. The CDR3: CASRPGLAPQDTQYF. CDR3 bases: TGTGCCAGCAGACCTGGACTAGCGCCACAGGATACGCAGTATTTT.

The V call is TRBV7-2, the J call TRBJ1-1; D call uncertain. There are 12 residues in the CDR3. The germline V and J ends were trimmed by 2 bases and 8 bases, with 9 bases remaining between them. CDR1 and CDR2 from the germline V gene are SGHTA and FQGNSA. The CDR3 here is CASSLSTREAFF. CDR3 bases: TGTGCCAGCAGCTTATCGACAAGGGAAGCTTTCTTT.

A few counts support this clonotype. V usage is TRBV28 and J usage is TRBJ1-1; possible D gene TRBD1, 6 bases. This CDR3 is built from 14 residues. Trimming removed 3 bases at V and 7 bases at J, with 15 bases between. Looked up from germline, CDR1 is MDHEN and CDR2 is SYDVKM. For the CDR3, the DNA is TGTGCCAGCAGTTTCTACAGGGCTCCGGATGAAGCTTTCTTT. Translating it yields CASSFYRAPDEAFF.

There are a few counts of this clonotype. V gene TRBV10-3 combines with J gene TRBJ2-1, with D maybe TRBD2 (5 bases). The length of the CDR3 is 12 residues. Germline V lookup: CDR1 ENHRY, CDR2 SYGVKD. The V end lost 4 bases, the J end lost 5 bases, and 6 bases lay between the germline ends. CDR3 amino acids: CAISAGDNEQFF. In DNA, the CDR3 is TGTGCCATCAGTGCCGGGGACAATGAGCAGTTCTTC.

V and J are TRBV4-1 and TRBJ2-7; 12 nucleotides line up with TRBD2. CDR1 and CDR2 from the germline V gene are MGHRA and YSYEKL. V was pared by 4 bases and J by 3 bases, with 7 bases of the junction left unmatched. The CDR3 is 16 amino acids. Written as DNA, the CDR3 is TGCGCCAGCAGCCGAACTAGCGGGGGGCCAAACTACGAGCAGTACTTC. Its translation is CASSRTSGGPNYEQYF.

This chain joins TRBV7-9 and TRBJ1-1; 7 bases match TRBD1. CDR1 is SEHNR and CDR2 is FQNEAQ in the germline V gene (reference sequence). This CDR3 has 12 amino acids. The CDR3, as DNA: TGTGCAGGAGGGACAGCGAACACTGAAGCTTTCTTT. It specifies CAGGTANTEAFF.

The V gene is TRBV7-8, the J gene TRBJ2-3; 10 bases are shared with TRBD2. Germline lookup yields CDR1 SGHVS and CDR2 FQNEAQ. The length of the CDR3 is 20 residues. V dropped 2 bases and J dropped 3; count of bases not matched to a gene: 17. CDR3 DNA sequence: TGTGCCAGCAGCTTAAAGGTATCCGGGACTAGCGACTCCAAGACAGATACGCAGTATTTT. Translation gives CASSLKVSGTSDSKTDTQYF. Based on the CDR3 plus reference TRBV7-8 and TRBJ2-3, the full variable domain is GAGVSQSPRYKVAKRGQDVALRCDPISGHVSLFWYQQALGQGPEFLTYFQNEAQLDKSGLPSDRFFAERPEGSVSTLKIQRTQQEDSAVYLCASSLKVSGTSDSKTDTQYFGPGTRLTVL.